Included here is one TCR beta chain sequence, with context. Its antigen is unidentified. CDR1 MDHEN and CDR2 SYDVKM come from the germline V gene. The CDR3 is made up of 13 amino acids. Trimming pared 2 bases from V and 8 bases from J, leaving 12 bases between. The entry originates in a study of cytomegalovirus exposure and HLA in healthy donors. Study summary: In a later analysis, it was reported that the 110 or so validation repertoires had been produced on the same platform as the 600 to 850 repertoires belonging to the first cohort.

Libraries were prepared by immunoSEQ multiplex PCR; TCRdb keeps only in-frame clonotypes and omits some of them. This table holds about 220,000 clones, around 88% found once. Overall study results and limits: Rarity characterized most TCR sequences, yet some public TCRs appeared in many donors.

The sequenced sample was PBMCs. The gene calls are TRBV28 and TRBJ1-2; no clear D gene. This TCR came from a woman younger than 30 in good health and CMV-seronegative. This CDR3 is CASSLGLPRGYTF. Here the CDR3 DNA reads TGTGCCAGCAGTTTAGGGCTGCCTCGGGGCTACACCTTC.